The clone carrying this T cell receptor beta chain was counted ten times or more. No antigen is known for it. V shed 5 bases and J shed 3 bases, with 10 bases lying between them. The germline V gene has CDR1 SGHVS and CDR2 FNYEAQ. The CDR3 spans 13 residues. This entry is derived from a study of T cell repertoires in cytomegalovirus infection. Study-wide findings and caveats: Carriage of CMV together with the relevant HLA was identifiable through cumulative public TCR beta family frequency.

TCRdb re-called the reads through MiXCR, storing one row per CDR3 protein. The table has a few hundred thousand distinct CDR3 sequences, over 35% seen once. Sample: cultured PBMCs, taken from culture after CMV antigen stimulation. This clonotype was sampled from a human donor in good health (CMV status not recorded). Some clones in this sample may be carry-over from other donors' samples. The chain joins TRBV7-6 to TRBJ1-1; D unresolved. CDR3 sequence (DNA): TGTGCCAGCAGCGTTGACACTTACACTGAAGCTTTCTTT. It translates to CASSVDTYTEAFF.